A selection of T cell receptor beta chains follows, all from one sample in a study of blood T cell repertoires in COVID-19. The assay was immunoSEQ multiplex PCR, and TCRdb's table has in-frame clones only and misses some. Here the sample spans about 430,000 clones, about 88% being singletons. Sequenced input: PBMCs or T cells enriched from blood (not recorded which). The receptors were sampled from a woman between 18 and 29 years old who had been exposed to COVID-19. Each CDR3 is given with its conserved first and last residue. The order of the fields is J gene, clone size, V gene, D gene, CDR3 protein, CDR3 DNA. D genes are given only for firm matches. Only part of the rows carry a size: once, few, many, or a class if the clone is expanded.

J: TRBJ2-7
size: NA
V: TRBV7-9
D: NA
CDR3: CASSLGGGQVNEQYF
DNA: TGTGCCAGCAGCTTAGGCGGAGGGCAGGTCAACGAGCAGTACTTC

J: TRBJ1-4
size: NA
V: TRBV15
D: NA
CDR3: CATSRDQTPTNEKLFF
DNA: TGTGCCACCAGCAGAGATCAGACACCTACTAATGAAAAACTGTTTTTT

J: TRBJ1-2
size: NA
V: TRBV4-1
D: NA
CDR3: CASSQVGQGTLANYGYTF
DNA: TGCGCCAGCAGCCAAGTTGGGCAGGGGACCCTAGCTAACTATGGCTACACCTTC

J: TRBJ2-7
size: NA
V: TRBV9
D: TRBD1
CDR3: CASSAIGTGVGEQYF
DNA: TGTGCCAGCAGCGCGATCGGGACAGGGGTCGGCGAGCAGTACTTC

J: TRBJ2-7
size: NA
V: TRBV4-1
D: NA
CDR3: CASSQEGAGLSSYEQYF
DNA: TGCGCCAGCAGCCAAGAGGGTGCGGGTCTCAGTTCCTACGAGCAGTACTTC

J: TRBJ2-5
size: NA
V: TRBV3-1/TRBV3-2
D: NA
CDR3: CASRRKSGRAPAEETQYF
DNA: TGTGCCAGCAGGCGGAAGAGTGGGCGGGCCCCAGCGGAAGAGACCCAGTACTTC

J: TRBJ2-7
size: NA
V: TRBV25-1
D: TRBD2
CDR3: CASSEFEASGRYEQYF
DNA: TGTGCCAGCAGTGAATTTGAAGCTAGCGGGAGATACGAGCAGTACTTC

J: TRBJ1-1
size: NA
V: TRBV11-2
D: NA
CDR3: CASSLVGVGTEAFF
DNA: TGTGCCAGCAGCTTAGTAGGGGTGGGAACTGAAGCTTTCTTT

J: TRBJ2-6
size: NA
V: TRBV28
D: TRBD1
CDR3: CASGTGAGANVLTF
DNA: TGTGCCAGCGGGACAGGAGCTGGGGCCAACGTCCTGACTTTC

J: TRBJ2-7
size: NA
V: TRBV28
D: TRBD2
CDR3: CASSHSLAGGNEQYF
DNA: TGTGCCAGCAGTCATAGCCTAGCGGGGGGAAACGAGCAGTACTTC

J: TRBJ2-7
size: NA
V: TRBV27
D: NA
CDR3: CASSVDFPYEQYF
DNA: TGTGCCAGCAGTGTGGACTTTCCCTACGAGCAGTACTTC

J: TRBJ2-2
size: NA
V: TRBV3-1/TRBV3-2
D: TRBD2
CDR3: CASSQGSGRAGELFF
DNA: TGTGCCAGCAGCCAAGGTAGCGGGAGGGCCGGGGAGCTGTTTTTT

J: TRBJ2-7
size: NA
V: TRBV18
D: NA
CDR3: CASSLALSEQYF
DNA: TGTGCCAGCTCACTAGCCCTCTCCGAGCAGTACTTC

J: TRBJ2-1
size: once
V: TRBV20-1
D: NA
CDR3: CSASLGQNYNEQFF
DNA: TGCAGTGCTAGTCTAGGTCAGAATTACAATGAGCAGTTCTTC

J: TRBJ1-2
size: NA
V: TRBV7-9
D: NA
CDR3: CASSLTDSGYTF
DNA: TGTGCCAGCAGCCTTACTGACAGTGGCTACACCTTC

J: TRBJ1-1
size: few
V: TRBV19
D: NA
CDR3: CASSPPGQGRMNTEAFF
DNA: TGTGCCAGTAGCCCCCCGGGGCAGGGGCGAATGAACACTGAAGCTTTCTTT

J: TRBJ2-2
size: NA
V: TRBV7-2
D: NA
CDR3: CASSLVGEFGGELFF
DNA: TGTGCCAGCAGCTTAGTAGGGGAATTCGGCGGGGAGCTGTTTTTT

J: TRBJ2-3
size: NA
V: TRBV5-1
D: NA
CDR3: CASTKGGTSTDTQYF
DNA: TGCGCCAGCACTAAGGGCGGGACTAGCACAGATACGCAGTATTTT

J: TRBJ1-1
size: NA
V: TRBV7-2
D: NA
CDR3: CASRVTGYTEAFF
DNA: TGTGCCAGCAGGGTTACGGGGTACACTGAAGCTTTCTTT

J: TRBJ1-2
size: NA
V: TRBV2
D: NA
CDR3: CASGKTGYGYTF
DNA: TGTGCCAGCGGGAAGACAGGCTATGGCTACACCTTC

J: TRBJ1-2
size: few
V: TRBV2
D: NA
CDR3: CASSTFGTKDGYTF
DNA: TGTGCCAGCTCGACTTTTGGGACAAAGGATGGCTACACCTTC

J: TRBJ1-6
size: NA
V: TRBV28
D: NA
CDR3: CASSLPLGSYNSPLHF
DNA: TGTGCCAGCAGTTTACCCCTCGGCTCCTATAATTCACCCCTCCACTTT

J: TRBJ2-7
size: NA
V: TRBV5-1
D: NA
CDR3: CASSTQGHEQYF
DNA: TGCGCCAGCAGCACCCAGGGGCACGAGCAGTACTTC

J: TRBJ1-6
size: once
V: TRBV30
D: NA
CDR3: CAWTGGLLSSYNSPLHF
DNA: TGTGCCTGGACCGGAGGACTCCTGAGCTCCTATAATTCACCCCTCCACTTT

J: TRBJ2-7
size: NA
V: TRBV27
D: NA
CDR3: CASSFQGQRPYEQYF
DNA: TGTGCCAGCAGTTTCCAGGGGCAGCGTCCCTACGAGCAGTACTTC

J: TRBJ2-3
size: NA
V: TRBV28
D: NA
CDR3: CASTVAGETDTQYF
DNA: TGTGCCAGCACGGTGGCAGGGGAAACAGATACGCAGTATTTT

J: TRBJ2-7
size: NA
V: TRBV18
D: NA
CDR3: CASSPGGTISYEQYF
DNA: TGTGCCAGCTCACCTGGCGGGACGATCTCCTACGAGCAGTACTTC

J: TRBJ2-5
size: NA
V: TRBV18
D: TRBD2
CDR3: CASSPQGLAGGETQYF
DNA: TGTGCCAGCTCACCACAGGGACTAGCGGGGGGAGAGACCCAGTACTTC

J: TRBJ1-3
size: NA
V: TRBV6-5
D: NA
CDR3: CASSSVGHGNTIYF
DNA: TGTGCCAGCAGCTCGGTTGGGCATGGAAACACCATATATTTT

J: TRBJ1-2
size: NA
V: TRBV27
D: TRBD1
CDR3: CASTTGGSGYTF
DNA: TGTGCCAGCACAACAGGGGGCAGTGGCTACACCTTC

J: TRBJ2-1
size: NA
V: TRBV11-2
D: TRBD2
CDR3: CASSLVLAGLNEQFF
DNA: TGTGCCAGCAGCTTAGTTCTAGCGGGCCTTAATGAGCAGTTCTTC

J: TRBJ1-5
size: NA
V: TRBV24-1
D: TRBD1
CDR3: CATSEMGTGVSNQPQHF
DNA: TGTGCCACCAGTGAGATGGGGACAGGGGTTAGCAATCAGCCCCAGCATTTT

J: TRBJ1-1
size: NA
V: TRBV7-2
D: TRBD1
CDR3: CASSLDRGPDTEAFF
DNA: TGTGCCAGCAGCTTAGACAGGGGGCCGGACACTGAAGCTTTCTTT

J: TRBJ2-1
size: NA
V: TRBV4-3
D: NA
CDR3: CASSHGGSNEQFF
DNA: TGCGCCAGCAGCCATGGGGGGTCCAATGAGCAGTTCTTC

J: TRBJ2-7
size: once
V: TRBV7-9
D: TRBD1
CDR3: CASSLGAGQGGEQYF
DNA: TGTGCCAGCAGCCTGGGGGCGGGACAGGGCGGAGAGCAGTACTTC

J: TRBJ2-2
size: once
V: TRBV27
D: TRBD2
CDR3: CASSLLAGVTGELFF
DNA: TGTGCCAGCAGTCTACTAGCGGGGGTTACCGGGGAGCTGTTTTTT

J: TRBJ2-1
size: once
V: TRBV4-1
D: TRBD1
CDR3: CASSQGWTGASYNEQFF
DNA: TGCGCCAGCAGCCAAGGGTGGACAGGGGCCTCCTACAATGAGCAGTTCTTC

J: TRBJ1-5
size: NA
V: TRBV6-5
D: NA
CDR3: CASSPRSRPQHF
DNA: TGTGCCAGCAGCCCGAGGTCAAGGCCCCAGCATTTT

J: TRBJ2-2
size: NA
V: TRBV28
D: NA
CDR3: CASSAGADTGELFF
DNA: TGTGCCAGCAGTGCGGGGGCCGACACCGGGGAGCTGTTTTTT

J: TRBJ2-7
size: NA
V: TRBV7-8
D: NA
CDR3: CASSLFDIDYEQYF
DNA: TGTGCCAGCAGCTTATTTGACATTGACTACGAGCAGTACTTC

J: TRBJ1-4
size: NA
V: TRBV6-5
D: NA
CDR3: CASSYDGATNEKLFF
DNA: TGTGCCAGCAGTTACGACGGAGCAACTAATGAAAAACTGTTTTTT

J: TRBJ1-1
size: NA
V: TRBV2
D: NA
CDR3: CASSAGQFEAFF
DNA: TGTGCCAGCAGTGCCGGACAGTTTGAAGCTTTCTTT

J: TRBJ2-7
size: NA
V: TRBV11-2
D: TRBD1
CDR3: CASSYTITTGTGVSYEQYF
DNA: TGTGCCAGCAGCTACACTATTACAACAGGGACAGGGGTATCCTACGAGCAGTACTTC

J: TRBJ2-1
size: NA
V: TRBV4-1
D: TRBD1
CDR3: CASSQGQRGNEQFF
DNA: TGCGCCAGCAGCCAGGGACAGAGGGGTAATGAGCAGTTCTTC

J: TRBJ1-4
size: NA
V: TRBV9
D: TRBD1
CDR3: CASSVAPSGGNEKLFF
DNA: TGTGCCAGCAGCGTAGCCCCGTCAGGGGGGAATGAAAAACTGTTTTTT

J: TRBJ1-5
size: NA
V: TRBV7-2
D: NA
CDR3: CASSPYSNQPQHF
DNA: TGTGCCAGCAGCCCCTATAGCAATCAGCCCCAGCATTTT

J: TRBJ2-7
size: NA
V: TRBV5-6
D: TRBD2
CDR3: CASSPGLAAYEQYF
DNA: TGTGCCAGCAGCCCGGGACTAGCGGCCTACGAGCAGTACTTC